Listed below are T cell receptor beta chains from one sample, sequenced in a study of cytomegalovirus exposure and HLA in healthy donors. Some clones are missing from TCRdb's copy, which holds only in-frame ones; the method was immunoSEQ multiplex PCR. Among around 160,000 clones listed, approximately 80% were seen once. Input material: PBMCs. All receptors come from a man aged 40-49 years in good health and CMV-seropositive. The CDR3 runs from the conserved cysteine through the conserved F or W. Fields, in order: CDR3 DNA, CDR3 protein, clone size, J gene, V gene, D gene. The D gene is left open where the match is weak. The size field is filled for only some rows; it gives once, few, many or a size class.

cdr3_nt: TGTGCCAGCAGTTTATCCCCCCTGGACAGTAATCAGCCCCAGCATTTT; cdr3_aa: CASSLSPLDSNQPQHF; clone_size: NA; j_call: TRBJ1-5; v_call: TRBV28; d_call: NA
cdr3_nt: TGCGCCAGCAGCCAAGTACGGGGGGTAAACACTGAAGCTTTCTTT; cdr3_aa: CASSQVRGVNTEAFF; clone_size: NA; j_call: TRBJ1-1; v_call: TRBV4-3; d_call: NA
cdr3_nt: TGTGCCAGCGGGGGGACTGGGACCGAAAAACTGTTTTTT; cdr3_aa: CASGGTGTEKLFF; clone_size: NA; j_call: TRBJ1-4; v_call: TRBV7-9; d_call: NA
cdr3_nt: TGCGCCAGCGGGCAGGGGCCTGGAAACACCATATATTTT; cdr3_aa: CASGQGPGNTIYF; clone_size: NA; j_call: TRBJ1-3; v_call: TRBV5-1; d_call: NA
cdr3_nt: TGTGCCTGGAGTGGTCTACAGAGAGATCAGCCCCAGCATTTT; cdr3_aa: CAWSGLQRDQPQHF; clone_size: NA; j_call: TRBJ1-5; v_call: TRBV30; d_call: NA
cdr3_nt: TGTGCCAGCAGCGCTCTAGCGGGATACAATGAGCAGTTCTTC; cdr3_aa: CASSALAGYNEQFF; clone_size: NA; j_call: TRBJ2-1; v_call: TRBV2; d_call: TRBD2
cdr3_nt: TGTGCCAGCAGCTTAGAACACGTGGCGAACACTGAAGCTTTCTTT; cdr3_aa: CASSLEHVANTEAFF; clone_size: NA; j_call: TRBJ1-1; v_call: TRBV7-6; d_call: NA
cdr3_nt: TGTGCCAGCAGCGCCCCCCGGGGGACAGAGAGCCAGCATTTT; cdr3_aa: CASSAPRGTESQHF; clone_size: once; j_call: TRBJ1-5; v_call: TRBV9; d_call: TRBD1
cdr3_nt: TGTGCCAGCAGTTGGGACAGGGACACTGAAGCTTTCTTT; cdr3_aa: CASSWDRDTEAFF; clone_size: few; j_call: TRBJ1-1; v_call: TRBV11-3; d_call: TRBD1
cdr3_nt: TGTGCCAGCAGTCGGGACAGCAGCTATGGCTACACCTTC; cdr3_aa: CASSRDSSYGYTF; clone_size: few; j_call: TRBJ1-2; v_call: TRBV11-2; d_call: TRBD1
cdr3_nt: TGTGCCAGCAGCCAACGCGTATACAATGAGCAGTTCTTC; cdr3_aa: CASSQRVYNEQFF; clone_size: once; j_call: TRBJ2-1; v_call: TRBV7-6; d_call: NA
cdr3_nt: TGCGCCAGCAGCCAAGATGGTGCGGGCCTAACCTACAATGAGCAGTTCTTC; cdr3_aa: CASSQDGAGLTYNEQFF; clone_size: once; j_call: TRBJ2-1; v_call: TRBV4-1; d_call: NA
cdr3_nt: TGTGCCAGCAGGCTTTACGGCCGGGATTTCCACGAGCAGTACTTC; cdr3_aa: CASRLYGRDFHEQYF; clone_size: NA; j_call: TRBJ2-7; v_call: TRBV28; d_call: NA
cdr3_nt: TGTGCCAGCAGCGTAGAGCCCGCGGGGGAAGAGACCCAGTACTTC; cdr3_aa: CASSVEPAGEETQYF; clone_size: NA; j_call: TRBJ2-5; v_call: TRBV9; d_call: TRBD2
cdr3_nt: TGTGCCAGCAGTGAAGCGAGGCTGGAGGGCTACACCTTC; cdr3_aa: CASSEARLEGYTF; clone_size: NA; j_call: TRBJ1-2; v_call: TRBV2; d_call: NA
cdr3_nt: TGTGCTAGTGGTTTGGCGGCTAGCGGGAGTTGGGAGACCCAGTACTTC; cdr3_aa: CASGLAASGSWETQYF; clone_size: NA; j_call: TRBJ2-5; v_call: TRBV12-5; d_call: TRBD2
cdr3_nt: TGTGCCAGCAGCTTGCGATGGTCGGCGGGAGGGAATGAGCAGTTCTTC; cdr3_aa: CASSLRWSAGGNEQFF; clone_size: NA; j_call: TRBJ2-1; v_call: TRBV5-4; d_call: TRBD2
cdr3_nt: TGCGCCAGCAGCCCGGGACTAGCGGGAGGGAGCGATACGCAGTATTTT; cdr3_aa: CASSPGLAGGSDTQYF; clone_size: NA; j_call: TRBJ2-3; v_call: TRBV5-1; d_call: TRBD2
cdr3_nt: TGTGCCAGCAGTGCCGGCCGATGGGCCTACGAGCAGTACTTC; cdr3_aa: CASSAGRWAYEQYF; clone_size: NA; j_call: TRBJ2-7; v_call: TRBV27; d_call: NA
cdr3_nt: TGTGCCAGCAGCTTAAGCGTAGGTGGCACCGGGGAGCTGTTTTTT; cdr3_aa: CASSLSVGGTGELFF; clone_size: once; j_call: TRBJ2-2; v_call: TRBV7-9; d_call: NA
cdr3_nt: TGCGCCAGCAGCGAAACCGGGACTAGCGGGAATGAGCAGTTCTTC; cdr3_aa: CASSETGTSGNEQFF; clone_size: NA; j_call: TRBJ2-1; v_call: TRBV5-1; d_call: TRBD2
cdr3_nt: TGTGCCAGCAGTGAACGGCAGGGGGGCACTGAAGCTTTCTTT; cdr3_aa: CASSERQGGTEAFF; clone_size: medium-sized; j_call: TRBJ1-1; v_call: TRBV2; d_call: TRBD1
cdr3_nt: TGTGCCAGCCGGGGGAGGGGGAGCAATCAGCCCCAGCATTTT; cdr3_aa: CASRGRGSNQPQHF; clone_size: NA; j_call: TRBJ1-5; v_call: TRBV2; d_call: NA
cdr3_nt: TGTGCCTGTTCCCCAGGCTCTGGGGCCAACGTCCTGACTTTC; cdr3_aa: CACSPGSGANVLTF; clone_size: NA; j_call: TRBJ2-6; v_call: TRBV19; d_call: NA
cdr3_nt: TGTGCCAGCAGTTTTTCAGCTAGCAGCGACGAGCAGTACTTC; cdr3_aa: CASSFSASSDEQYF; clone_size: NA; j_call: TRBJ2-7; v_call: TRBV6-6; d_call: NA
cdr3_nt: TGTGCCCGGAACCACAGGGGCTCCAACTATGGCTACACCTTC; cdr3_aa: CARNHRGSNYGYTF; clone_size: NA; j_call: TRBJ1-2; v_call: TRBV30; d_call: TRBD1
cdr3_nt: TGTGCCAGCAGTTTGCAGGGGCGAACTGAAGCTTTCTTT; cdr3_aa: CASSLQGRTEAFF; clone_size: few; j_call: TRBJ1-1; v_call: TRBV27; d_call: NA
cdr3_nt: TGTGCCAGCAGTTTTCGGAGACTCCGAACCGAGCAGTACTTC; cdr3_aa: CASSFRRLRTEQYF; clone_size: NA; j_call: TRBJ2-7; v_call: TRBV28; d_call: NA
cdr3_nt: TGTGCCAGCAGTTTGGACAGCGCTAGAGGCTACACCTTC; cdr3_aa: CASSLDSARGYTF; clone_size: NA; j_call: TRBJ1-2; v_call: TRBV6-1; d_call: NA
cdr3_nt: TGTGCCAGTAGCAGGGGACTAGCGGACAATGAGCAGTTCTTC; cdr3_aa: CASSRGLADNEQFF; clone_size: NA; j_call: TRBJ2-1; v_call: TRBV19; d_call: TRBD2
cdr3_nt: TGTGCCAGCAGCCAAGAGACTAGCGGGAGAGTTGAGCAGTTCTTC; cdr3_aa: CASSQETSGRVEQFF; clone_size: few; j_call: TRBJ2-1; v_call: TRBV4-2; d_call: TRBD2
cdr3_nt: TGTGCCAGTAGTCTGGACAGGGAAACCTTGAACACTGAAGCTTTCTTT; cdr3_aa: CASSLDRETLNTEAFF; clone_size: once; j_call: TRBJ1-1; v_call: TRBV19; d_call: TRBD1
cdr3_nt: TGCGCCAGCAGTGAGTCAAGCAGGGAAGGTGAAAAACTGTTTTTT; cdr3_aa: CASSESSREGEKLFF; clone_size: NA; j_call: TRBJ1-4; v_call: TRBV10-1; d_call: NA
cdr3_nt: TGTGCCAGCAGCCGGACAGGTTGGGCGGATGAGCAGTTCTTC; cdr3_aa: CASSRTGWADEQFF; clone_size: NA; j_call: TRBJ2-1; v_call: TRBV7-9; d_call: TRBD1
cdr3_nt: TGTGCCAGCAGCCAAGCCGGGTTGGGAGATACGCAGTATTTT; cdr3_aa: CASSQAGLGDTQYF; clone_size: NA; j_call: TRBJ2-3; v_call: TRBV14; d_call: NA
cdr3_nt: TGCGCCAGCAGCCAAGATTACAGGGGAGGAAACACCATATATTTT; cdr3_aa: CASSQDYRGGNTIYF; clone_size: NA; j_call: TRBJ1-3; v_call: TRBV4-3; d_call: TRBD1
cdr3_nt: TGTGCCAGCAGTGAATCGTCTAGCGGGGGGTACTACGAGCAGTACTTC; cdr3_aa: CASSESSSGGYYEQYF; clone_size: NA; j_call: TRBJ2-7; v_call: TRBV25-1; d_call: TRBD2
cdr3_nt: TGTGCCGGGTCATCGGGACAGGGGGCGAAAGAGGGTGAAAAACTGTTTTTT; cdr3_aa: CAGSSGQGAKEGEKLFF; clone_size: few; j_call: TRBJ1-4; v_call: TRBV2; d_call: TRBD1
cdr3_nt: TGTGCCAGCAGCCCCGGACAACGCTATGGCTACACCTTC; cdr3_aa: CASSPGQRYGYTF; clone_size: NA; j_call: TRBJ1-2; v_call: TRBV6-5; d_call: NA
cdr3_nt: TGTGCCAGCAGTTTTGACAGGGAGGGCTACACCTTC; cdr3_aa: CASSFDREGYTF; clone_size: NA; j_call: TRBJ1-2; v_call: TRBV6-1; d_call: TRBD1
cdr3_nt: TGTGCCAGCAGTTCGAAGGAGGGATTGTCGGGCTACACCTTC; cdr3_aa: CASSSKEGLSGYTF; clone_size: NA; j_call: TRBJ1-2; v_call: TRBV27; d_call: NA
cdr3_nt: TGTGCCAGCAGTGACGTCTACGAGCAGTACTTC; cdr3_aa: CASSDVYEQYF; clone_size: NA; j_call: TRBJ2-7; v_call: TRBV25-1; d_call: NA
cdr3_nt: TGTGCCAGCAGTTATCTGGGGGGGAGCACTGAAGCTTTCTTT; cdr3_aa: CASSYLGGSTEAFF; clone_size: NA; j_call: TRBJ1-1; v_call: TRBV6-5; d_call: NA